Many counts were recorded for the clone carrying this T cell receptor (beta chain). Its antigen is as yet unknown. All patients reached thyroid surgery having received no treatment beforehand. The data derive from a study of metastatic and nonmetastatic thyroid tumors. For the study at large: Comparison of repertoires was carried out across blood and tumor or nodule tissue from malignant and benign thyroid patients.

MiXCR was used by TCRdb to re-call the PCR reads. Found here are about 35,000 clones, over 15% of them singletons; the top ten hold under 15%. The V and J ends lost 1 base and 3 bases, in that order; junction bases with no gene match: 3. Germline V gene data show CDR1 as LGHDT and CDR2 as YNNKEL (reference sequence). The CDR3 has 15 amino acids. Findings and limits, study-wide: For both blood and tumor, malignant thyroid tumors reportedly showed significantly higher TCR beta diversity than benign nodules did.

The sequence was collected from a male donor with papillary thyroid cancer or a benign thyroid nodule (not recorded which). Some clones in this sample may be carry-over from other donors' samples. The genes are TRBV3-1 and TRBJ2-3; 8 positions agree with TRBD2. Sequencing used blood. The CDR3 is CASSQGLALTDTQYF. The DNA for the CDR3 is TGTGCCAGCAGCCAAGGACTAGCGTTGACAGATACGCAGTATTTT.